A single sample gave rise to the 7 T cell receptor beta chains below, sequenced in a study of regulatory T cells in long-lasting Graves disease. Combining iRepertoire HTBI primers with Arm-PCR of CDR3 regions, the authors built TCR beta libraries. TCRdb independently ran MiXCR on the multiplex PCR reads; one entry per CDR3 protein. The sample lists about 350,000 distinct CDR3 sequences, around 15% seen once, with 25% to 30% in the top ten. Specified time point: newly diagnosed GD, antithyroid drugs for less than 3 months. PBMCs were the source of the RNA used for TCR sequencing. These same data were also listed under a study on T cells in Graves' hyperthyroidism and ophthalmopathy.

The specimen was peripheral blood mononuclear cells (PBMCs), collected at new diagnosis, from a patient treated with antithyroid drugs. These receptors were obtained from a man aged 35 to 55 with Graves disease.

This clonotype was picked up a small number of times. This chain connects TRBV25-1 to TRBJ2-1; D is unclear. The CDR3 is 13 amino acids. Per the germline V gene, CDR1 is MGHDK and CDR2 is SYGVNS. V was trimmed by 5 bases and J by 9 bases, leaving 14 bases between them. CDR3 residues: CASSPYGVGEQFF. CDR3 DNA: TGTGCCAGCAGTCCATATGGGGTAGGTGAGCAGTTCTTC.

The CDR3 sequence is CASSLAFVGQSYNEQFF. The DNA for the CDR3 is TGTGCCAGCAGCTTAGCGTTCGTGGGACAGAGCTACAATGAGCAGTTCTTC. V and J are TRBV7-8 and TRBJ2-1, with 7 bases fitting TRBD1. The germline gives CDR1 SGHVS, CDR2 FQNEAQ. The CDR3 spans 17 residues. J lost 3 bases, V lost 0 bases, and 8 bases had no gene match.

This clonotype was counted many times. The gene calls are TRBV20-1 and TRBJ1-1, with 10 bases identical to TRBD1. J was trimmed by 7 bases and V by 6 bases; bases with no gene match: 14. Germline V gene data show CDR1 as DFQATT and CDR2 as SNEGSKA (reference sequence). This CDR3 is 15 amino acids long. CDR3 loop: CSANVLDRGRLEAFF. CDR3 coding DNA: TGCAGTGCAAACGTATTAGACAGGGGGCGCCTTGAAGCTTTCTTT.

The table lists this clonotype with a few counts. V usage is TRBV5-1 and J usage is TRBJ2-5; D possibly corresponds to TRBD2 (6 bases). V lost 4 bases and J lost 3, with 7 bases in between. CDR3 length equals 12 residues. The germline CDR1 and CDR2 sequences are SGHRS and YFSETQ. The CDR3 DNA reads as TGCGCCAGCAGCCGGGAGAAAGAGACCCAGTACTTC. This codes for CASSREKETQYF.

This clonotype was picked up many times. The chain carries TRBV5-4 and TRBJ2-3; D possibly corresponds to TRBD1 (6 bases). This CDR3 spans 13 amino acids. Germline V gene lookup returns CDR1 SGHNT and CDR2 YYREEE (reference sequence). The CDR3 nucleotides are TGTGTTATGTCCCAGGGGCCCACAGATACGCAGTATTTT. Its protein product is CVMSQGPTDTQYF.

This clonotype was observed at least ten times. The chain employs TRBV28 and TRBJ2-7; 8 positions agree with TRBD1. Trimming removed 3 bases from V and 5 bases from J; junction bases left unmatched: 9. This CDR3 has 15 residues. CDR1 MDHEN and CDR2 SYDVKM come from the germline V gene. The CDR3: CASSFPTGVVHEQYF. Written as DNA, the CDR3 is TGTGCCAGCAGTTTCCCGACAGGGGTAGTCCACGAGCAGTACTTC.

This clonotype was seen at least ten times. J is TRBJ2-5 and V is TRBV24-1; 10 nucleotides match TRBD1. This CDR3 region has 16 residues. V lost 4 bases, J lost 2 bases, and 6 bases stayed unmatched. CDR1 is KGHDR and CDR2 is SFDVKD in the germline V gene. The CDR3 here is CATSDSTGGRQETQYF. The CDR3 region has the DNA TGTGCCACCAGTGACTCGACAGGGGGCCGGCAAGAGACCCAGTACTTC.